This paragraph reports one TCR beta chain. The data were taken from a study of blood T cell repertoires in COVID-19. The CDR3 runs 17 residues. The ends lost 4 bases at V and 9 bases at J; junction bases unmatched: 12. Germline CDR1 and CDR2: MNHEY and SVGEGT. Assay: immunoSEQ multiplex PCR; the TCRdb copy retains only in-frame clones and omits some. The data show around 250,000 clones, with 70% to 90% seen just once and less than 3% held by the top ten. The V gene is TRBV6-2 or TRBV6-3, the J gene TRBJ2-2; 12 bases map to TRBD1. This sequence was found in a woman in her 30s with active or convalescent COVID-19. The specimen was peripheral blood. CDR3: CASSFRDRGLSGRELFF. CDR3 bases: TGTGCCAGCAGTTTCCGGGACAGGGGGCTTTCAGGCCGGGAGCTGTTTTTT.